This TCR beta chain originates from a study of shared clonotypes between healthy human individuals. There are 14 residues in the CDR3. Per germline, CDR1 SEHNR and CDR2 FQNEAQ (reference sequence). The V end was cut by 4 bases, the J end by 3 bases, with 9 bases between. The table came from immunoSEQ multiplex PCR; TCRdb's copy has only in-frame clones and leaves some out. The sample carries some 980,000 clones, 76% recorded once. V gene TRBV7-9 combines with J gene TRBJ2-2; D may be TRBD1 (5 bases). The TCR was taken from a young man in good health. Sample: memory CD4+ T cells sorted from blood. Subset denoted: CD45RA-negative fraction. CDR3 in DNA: TGTGCCAGCAGCTCGACAGTCTACACCGGGGAGCTGTTTTTT. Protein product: CASSSTVYTGELFF.